This T cell receptor beta chain was profiled in a study of PD-1 blockade in classical Hodgkin lymphoma. Whole-study findings and limits: Patients newly diagnosed and complete responders had comparable baseline diversity. Possible causes of repertoire differences, disease activity or prior therapy, remain undefined. CD4+ TCR diversity climbed significantly by C4D1, unlike CD8+ TCR diversity. Patients starting nivolumab less than 1 year after ASCT had lower diversity and were excluded from later analyses.

Details on this clone: What it recognizes is unknown.

Time point noted: cycle 4 day 1 (C4D1), after more than 5 weeks of nivolumab. Exposure to brentuximab vedotin varied, and each patient had relapsed following autologous stem cell transplantation. With magnetic negative selection, CD4+ T cells were purified from PBMCs that had been thawed. The assay was immunoSEQ multiplex PCR, and TCRdb's table has in-frame clones only and misses some. The sample includes tens of thousands of clones, 80% to 90% of them seen just once. The sample consisted of CD4+ T cells from blood, taken before the fourth cycle of nivolumab. The sequence came from a human donor with classical Hodgkin lymphoma.

DNA for the CDR3: TGCGCCAGCAGGGACAGGGCCAACACTGAAGCTTTCTTT. Its translation: CASRDRANTEAFF. The J gene is TRBJ1-1, the V gene TRBV5-1; 8 positions agree with TRBD1. CDR1 SGHRS and CDR2 YFSETQ come from the germline V gene. The length of the CDR3 is 13 residues. J lost 2 bases, V lost 5 bases, and 2 bases had no gene match.